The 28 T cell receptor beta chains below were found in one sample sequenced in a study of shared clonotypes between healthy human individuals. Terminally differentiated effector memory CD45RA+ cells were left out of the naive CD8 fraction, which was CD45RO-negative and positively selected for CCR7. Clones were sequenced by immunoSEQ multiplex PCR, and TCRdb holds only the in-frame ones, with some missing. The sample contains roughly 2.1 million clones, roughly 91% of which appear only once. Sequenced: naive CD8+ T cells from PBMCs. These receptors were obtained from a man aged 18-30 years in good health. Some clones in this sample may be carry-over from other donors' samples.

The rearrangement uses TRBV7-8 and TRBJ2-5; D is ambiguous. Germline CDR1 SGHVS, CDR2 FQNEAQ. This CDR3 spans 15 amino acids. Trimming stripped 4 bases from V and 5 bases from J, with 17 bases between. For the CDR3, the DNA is TGTGCCAGCAGCTCCTTCCTGTCAAGGTCGGAGACCCAGTACTTC. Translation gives CASSSFLSRSETQYF.

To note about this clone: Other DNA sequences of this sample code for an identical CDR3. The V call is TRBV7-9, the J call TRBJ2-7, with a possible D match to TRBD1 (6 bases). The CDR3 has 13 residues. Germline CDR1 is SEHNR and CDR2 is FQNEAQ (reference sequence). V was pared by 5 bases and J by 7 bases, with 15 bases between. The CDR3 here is CASSLPGAGEQYF. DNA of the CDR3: TGTGCCAGCAGCCTCCCAGGGGCCGGAGAGCAGTACTTC.

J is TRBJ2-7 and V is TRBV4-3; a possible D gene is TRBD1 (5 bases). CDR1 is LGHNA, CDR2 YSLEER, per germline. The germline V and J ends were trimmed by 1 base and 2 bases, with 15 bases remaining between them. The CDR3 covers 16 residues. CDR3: CASSQGYIDSPYEQYF. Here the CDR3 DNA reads TGCGCCAGCAGCCAAGGTTACATCGACAGTCCCTACGAGCAGTACTTC.

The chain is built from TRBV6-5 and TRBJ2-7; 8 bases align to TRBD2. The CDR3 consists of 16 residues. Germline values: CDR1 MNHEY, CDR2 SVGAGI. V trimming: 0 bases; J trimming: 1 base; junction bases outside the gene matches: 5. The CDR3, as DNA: TGTGCCAGCAGTTACTCCGCCGGCGGGAGGTCCTACGAGCAGTACTTC. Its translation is CASSYSAGGRSYEQYF.

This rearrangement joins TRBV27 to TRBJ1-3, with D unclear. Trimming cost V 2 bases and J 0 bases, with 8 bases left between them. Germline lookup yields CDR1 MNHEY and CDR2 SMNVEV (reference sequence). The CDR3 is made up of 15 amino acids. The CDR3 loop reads CASSLRIGSGNTIYF. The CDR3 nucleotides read TGTGCCAGCAGTTTACGTATAGGCTCTGGAAACACCATATATTTT.

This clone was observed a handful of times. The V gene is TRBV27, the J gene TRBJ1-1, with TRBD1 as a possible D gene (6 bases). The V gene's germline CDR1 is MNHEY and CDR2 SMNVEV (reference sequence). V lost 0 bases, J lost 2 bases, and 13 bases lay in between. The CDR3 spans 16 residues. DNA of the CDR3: TGTGCCAGCAGTTTATCGGCCGGGACACCCAACACTGAAGCTTTCTTT. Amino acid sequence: CASSLSAGTPNTEAFF.

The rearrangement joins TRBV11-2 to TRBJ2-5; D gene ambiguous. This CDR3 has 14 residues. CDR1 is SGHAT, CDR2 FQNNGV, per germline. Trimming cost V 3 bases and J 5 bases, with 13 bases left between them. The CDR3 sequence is CASSFGVGTETQYF. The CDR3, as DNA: TGTGCCAGCAGCTTCGGAGTGGGAACCGAGACCCAGTACTTC. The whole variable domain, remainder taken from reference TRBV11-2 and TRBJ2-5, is EAGVAQSPRYKIIEKRQSVAFWCNPISGHATLYWYQQILGQGPKLLIQFQNNGVVDDSQLPKDRFSAERLKGVDSTLKIQPAKLEDSAVYLCASSFGVGTETQYFGPGTRLLVL.

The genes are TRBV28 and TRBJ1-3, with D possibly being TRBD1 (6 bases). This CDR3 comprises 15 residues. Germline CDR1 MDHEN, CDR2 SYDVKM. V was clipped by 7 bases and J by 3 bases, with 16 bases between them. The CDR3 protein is CASITGTEGGNTIYF. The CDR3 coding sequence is TGTGCCAGCATTACAGGGACCGAAGGTGGAAACACCATATATTTT.

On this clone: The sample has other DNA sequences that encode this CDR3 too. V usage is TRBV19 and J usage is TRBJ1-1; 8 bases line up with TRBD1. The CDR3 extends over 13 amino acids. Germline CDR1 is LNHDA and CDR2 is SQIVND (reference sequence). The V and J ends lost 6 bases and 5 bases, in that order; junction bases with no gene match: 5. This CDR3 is CASSPGGATEAFF. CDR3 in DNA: TGTGCCAGTAGCCCAGGGGGCGCGACTGAAGCTTTCTTT.

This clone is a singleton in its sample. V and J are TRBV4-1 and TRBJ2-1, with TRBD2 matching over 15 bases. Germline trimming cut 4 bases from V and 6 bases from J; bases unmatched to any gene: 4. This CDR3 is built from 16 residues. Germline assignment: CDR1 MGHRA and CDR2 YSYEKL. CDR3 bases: TGCGCCAGCAGCCCGGGGACTAGCGGGAGGTCCAATGAGCAGTTCTTC. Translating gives CASSPGTSGRSNEQFF.

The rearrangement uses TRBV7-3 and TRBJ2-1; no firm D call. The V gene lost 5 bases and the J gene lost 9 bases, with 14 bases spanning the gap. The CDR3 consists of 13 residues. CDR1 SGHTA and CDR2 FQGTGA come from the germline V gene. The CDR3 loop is CASSRTGPGEQFF. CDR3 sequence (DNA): TGTGCCAGCAGCCGCACCGGGCCGGGTGAGCAGTTCTTC.

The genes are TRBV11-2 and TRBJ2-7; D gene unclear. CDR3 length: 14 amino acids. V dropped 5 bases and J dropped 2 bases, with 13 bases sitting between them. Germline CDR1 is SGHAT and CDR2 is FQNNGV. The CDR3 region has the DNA TGTGCCAGCAGCCCCGATCTATTTACCTACGAGCAGTACTTC. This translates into CASSPDLFTYEQYF.

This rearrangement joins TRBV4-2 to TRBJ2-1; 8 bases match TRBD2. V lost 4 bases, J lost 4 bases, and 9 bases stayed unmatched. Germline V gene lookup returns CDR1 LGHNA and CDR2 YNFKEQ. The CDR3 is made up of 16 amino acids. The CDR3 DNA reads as TGTGCCAGCAGCCTCCGGACTAGCCAGGAATACAATGAGCAGTTCTTC. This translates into CASSLRTSQEYNEQFF.

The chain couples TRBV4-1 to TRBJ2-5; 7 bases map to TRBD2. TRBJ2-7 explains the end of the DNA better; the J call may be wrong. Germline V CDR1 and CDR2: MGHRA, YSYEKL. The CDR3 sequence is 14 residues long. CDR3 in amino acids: CASSQGAGDYEQYF. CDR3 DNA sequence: TGCGCCAGCAGCCAAGGGGCGGGAGATTACGAGCAGTACTTC.

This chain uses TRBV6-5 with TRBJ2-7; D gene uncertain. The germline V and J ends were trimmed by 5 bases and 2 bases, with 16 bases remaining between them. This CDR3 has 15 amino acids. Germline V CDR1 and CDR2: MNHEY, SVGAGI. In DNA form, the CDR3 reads TGTGCCAGCAGTCTAAATCGGACGGGTACCTACGAGCAGTACTTC. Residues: CASSLNRTGTYEQYF.

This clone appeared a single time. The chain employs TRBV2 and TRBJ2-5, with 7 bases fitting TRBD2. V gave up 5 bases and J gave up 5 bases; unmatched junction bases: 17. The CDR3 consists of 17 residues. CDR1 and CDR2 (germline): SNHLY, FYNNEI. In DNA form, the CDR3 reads TGTGCCAGCAGTTCCCCCGGGGGGACCCCCCTTGAGGAGACCCAGTACTTC. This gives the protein CASSSPGGTPLEETQYF.

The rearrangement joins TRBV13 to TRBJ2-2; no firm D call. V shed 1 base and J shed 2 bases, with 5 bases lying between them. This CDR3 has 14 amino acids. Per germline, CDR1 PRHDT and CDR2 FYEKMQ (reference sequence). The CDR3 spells CASSLAGNTGELFF. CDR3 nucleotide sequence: TGTGCCAGCAGCTTAGCGGGCAACACCGGGGAGCTGTTTTTT.

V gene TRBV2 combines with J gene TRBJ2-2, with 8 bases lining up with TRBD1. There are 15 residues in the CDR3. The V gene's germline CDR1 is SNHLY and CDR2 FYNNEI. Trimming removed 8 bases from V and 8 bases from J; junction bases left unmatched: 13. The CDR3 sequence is CASGFPGGISGELFF. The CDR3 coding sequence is TGTGCCAGCGGGTTTCCAGGGGGCATATCGGGGGAGCTGTTTTTT.

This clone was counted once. The CDR3: CASSLGTGGARETQYF. The CDR3 nucleotides are TGTGCCAGCAGCTTGGGGACAGGGGGCGCGAGGGAGACCCAGTACTTC. The V gene is TRBV5-8, the J gene TRBJ2-5; 11 nucleotides align to TRBD1. Germline V gives CDR1 SGHTS, CDR2 YDEGEE. CDR3 size: 16 residues. The V and J ends lost 0 bases and 5 bases, in that order; junction bases with no gene match: 6. The full variable domain, in which reference TRBV5-8 and TRBJ2-5 provide the parts outside the CDR3, is EAGVTQSPTHLIKTRGQQATLRCSPISGHTSVYWYQQALGLGLQFLLWYDEGEERNRGNFPPRFSGRQFPNYSSELNVNALELEDSALYLCASSLGTGGARETQYFGPGTRLLVL.

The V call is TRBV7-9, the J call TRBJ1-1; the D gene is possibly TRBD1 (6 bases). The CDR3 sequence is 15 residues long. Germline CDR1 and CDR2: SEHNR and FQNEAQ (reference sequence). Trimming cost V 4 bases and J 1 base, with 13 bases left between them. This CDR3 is CASSSQEGGNTEAFF. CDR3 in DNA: TGTGCCAGCAGCTCCCAGGAGGGGGGGAACACTGAAGCTTTCTTT.

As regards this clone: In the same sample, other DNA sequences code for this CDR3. The CDR3 protein is CASSLAATNQPQHF. In nucleotides, the CDR3 is TGTGCCAGCAGCTTAGCGGCCACCAATCAGCCCCAGCATTTT. V usage is TRBV7-9 and J usage is TRBJ1-5; D not certain. CDR3 length: 14 amino acids. Trimming shortened V by 0 bases and J by 3 bases, and 6 bases separated the two germline ends. Germline V CDR1 and CDR2: SEHNR, FQNEAQ (reference sequence).

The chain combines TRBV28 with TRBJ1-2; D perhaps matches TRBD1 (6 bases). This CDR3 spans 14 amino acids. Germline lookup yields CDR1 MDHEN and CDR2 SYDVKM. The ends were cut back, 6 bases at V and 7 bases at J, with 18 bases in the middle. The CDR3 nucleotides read TGTGCCAGCAGGCCGACGGCCGGGGGCTCTGGCTACACCTTC. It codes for CASRPTAGGSGYTF.

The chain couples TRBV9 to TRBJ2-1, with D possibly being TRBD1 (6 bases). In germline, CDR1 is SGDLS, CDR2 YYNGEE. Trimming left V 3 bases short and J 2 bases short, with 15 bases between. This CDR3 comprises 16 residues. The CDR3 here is CASSAKGQSPYNEQFF. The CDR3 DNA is TGTGCCAGCAGCGCGAAGGGACAAAGTCCCTACAATGAGCAGTTCTTC.

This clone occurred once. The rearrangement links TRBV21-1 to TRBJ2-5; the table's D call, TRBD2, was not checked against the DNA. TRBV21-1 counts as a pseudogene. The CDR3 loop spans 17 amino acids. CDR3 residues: CASSKVPLEVPQETQYF. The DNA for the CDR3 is TGTGCCAGCAGCAAAGTCCCCTTAGAGGTCCCCCAAGAGACCCAGTACTTC.

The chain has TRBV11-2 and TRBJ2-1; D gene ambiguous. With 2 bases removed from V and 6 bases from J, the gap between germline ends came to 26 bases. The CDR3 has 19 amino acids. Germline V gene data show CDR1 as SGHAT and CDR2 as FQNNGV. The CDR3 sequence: CASSLRGVEDAHGFNEQFF. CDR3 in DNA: TGTGCCAGCAGCTTACGCGGTGTCGAAGACGCGCACGGGTTCAATGAGCAGTTCTTC.

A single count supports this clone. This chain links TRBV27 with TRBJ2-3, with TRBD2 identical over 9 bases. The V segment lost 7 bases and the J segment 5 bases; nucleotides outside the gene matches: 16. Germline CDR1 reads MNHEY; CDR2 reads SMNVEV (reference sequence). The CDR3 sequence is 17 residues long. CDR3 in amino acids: CASKELAGTGEIDTQYF. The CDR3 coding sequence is TGTGCCAGCAAAGAGCTAGCGGGGACTGGAGAGATAGATACGCAGTATTTT.

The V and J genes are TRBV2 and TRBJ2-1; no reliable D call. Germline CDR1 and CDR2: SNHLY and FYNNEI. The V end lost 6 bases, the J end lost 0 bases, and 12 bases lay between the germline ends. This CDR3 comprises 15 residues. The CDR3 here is CASRGGSSSYNEQFF. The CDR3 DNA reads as TGTGCCAGCAGGGGTGGATCTAGCTCCTACAATGAGCAGTTCTTC.

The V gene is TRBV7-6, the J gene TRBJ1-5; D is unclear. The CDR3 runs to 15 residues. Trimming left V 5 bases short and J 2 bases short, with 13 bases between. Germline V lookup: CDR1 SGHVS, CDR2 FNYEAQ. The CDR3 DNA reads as TGTGCCAGCAGCCTAATGGGCGGCGGCAATCAGCCCCAGCATTTT. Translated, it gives CASSLMGGGNQPQHF.